A single sample is the source of the 8 T cell receptor beta chains below, sequenced in a study of regulatory T cells in long-lasting Graves disease. Building of the TCR beta libraries involved iRepertoire HTBI primers and Arm-PCR of CDR3 regions. TCRdb re-called the multiplex PCR reads through MiXCR, storing one row per CDR3 protein. The sample shows hundreds of thousands of distinct CDR3 sequences, less than 20% of them seen only once. Time point noted: newly diagnosed GD, antithyroid drugs for less than 3 months. Extracted PBMC RNA gave rise to the TCR library. This same sample was also taken into another study, of T cells in Graves' hyperthyroidism and ophthalmopathy.

The sample consisted of peripheral blood mononuclear cells (PBMCs), taken at new diagnosis, from a patient treated with antithyroid drugs. The source is a woman in her thirties with Graves disease.

Concerning this clonotype: A read error may be the cause here, since a much bigger clone is one base away. The chain has TRBV6-2 or TRBV6-3 and TRBJ1-4; D remains ambiguous. Germline V gene sequence: CDR1 MNHEY, CDR2 SVGEGT. The CDR3 extends over 14 amino acids. The CDR3 sequence is CASTRTATNETLFF. CDR3 coding DNA: TGTGCCAGCACCAGGACGGCAACTAATGAAACACTGTTTTTT.

The chain combines TRBV29-1 with TRBJ1-1, with 7 bases that match TRBD1. From germline, CDR1 is SQVTM and CDR2 ANQGSEA. This CDR3 has 14 residues. V was clipped by 6 bases and J by 0 bases; unmatched bases: 7. Here the CDR3 reads CSVLQGILNTEAFF. The CDR3 DNA sequence: TGCAGCGTATTACAGGGGATCCTGAACACTGAAGCTTTCTTT.

This clonotype came up many times. This could be a read error, since a much larger clone is one nucleotide away. V usage is TRBV28 and J usage is TRBJ2-3; the D gene is possibly TRBD2 (6 bases). This CDR3 comprises 18 residues. CDR1 is MDHEN, CDR2 SYDVKM, per germline. V was cut by 10 bases and J by 3 bases, with 29 bases left in between. The DNA for the CDR3 is TGTGCCAACAGCCCTGGGGGGAAATCATCATACAAAACAGATACGCAGTATTTT. It specifies CANSPGGKSSYKTDTQYF. Full variable domain (outside the CDR3, taken from reference TRBV28 and TRBJ2-3): DVKVTQSSRYLVKRTGEKVFLECVQDMDHENMFWYRQDPGLGLRLIYFSYDVKMKEKGDIPEGYSVSREKKERFSLILESASTNQTSMYLCANSPGGKSSYKTDTQYFGPGTRLTVL.

This clonotype was observed a few times. Mismatch with germline at one junction end may stem from a read error. The chain employs TRBV2 and TRBJ1-5, with D maybe TRBD1 (6 bases). Germline V gene sequence: CDR1 SNHLY, CDR2 FYNNEI. The CDR3 spans 13 residues. In DNA form, the CDR3 reads TGTGCCGGCAGTGTTGGACAGCTCCAGCCCCAGCATTTT. Translated, it gives CAGSVGQLQPQHF.

This clonotype has at least ten counts. This sequence joins TRBV28 and TRBJ1-2; 12 nucleotides line up with TRBD1. This CDR3 contains 16 residues. The germline gives CDR1 MDHEN, CDR2 SYDVKM. J was trimmed by 8 bases and V by 2 bases; bases with no gene match: 9. CDR3 loop: CASSLEGQGAIYGYTF. For the CDR3, the DNA is TGTGCCAGCAGTTTAGAGGGACAGGGGGCTATCTACGGCTACACCTTC.

The rearrangement joins TRBV5-1 to TRBJ1-1, with no clear D. CDR3 length: 13 residues. Trimming left V 0 bases short and J 6 bases short, with 9 bases between. CDR1 is SGHRS and CDR2 is YFSETQ in the germline V gene. The DNA of the CDR3 is TGCGCCAGCAGCTTGGTCGGCTCGCCTGAAGCTTTCTTT. Its translation: CASSLVGSPEAFF.

J is TRBJ1-5 and V is TRBV4-1; D gene unclear. The CDR3 consists of 13 residues. Deletions cut 0 bases from V and 4 bases from J, with 4 bases between. The V gene's germline CDR1 is MGHRA and CDR2 YSYEKL. In DNA form, the CDR3 reads TGCGCCAGCAGCCAAGATCAGAATCAGCCCCAGCATTTT. Translation: CASSQDQNQPQHF.

This clonotype was detected many times. V gene TRBV20-1 combines with J gene TRBJ2-1, with no clear D. Trimming left V 4 bases short and J 3 bases short, with 4 bases between. The CDR3 runs to 11 residues. Looked up from germline, CDR1 is DFQATT and CDR2 is SNEGSKA (reference sequence). The CDR3: CSAIGYNEQFF. CDR3 nucleotides: TGCAGTGCTATCGGCTACAATGAGCAGTTCTTC.